A single TCR beta chain is shown here with its context. In the original workflow: Estimates of nucleated cell counts were drawn from the amplification of reference gene primers. Using immunoSEQ multiplex PCR, the repertoire was profiled, and TCRdb retains in-frame clones only, with some absent. Clonal size and the V and J genes are those of that table, whereas D and trimming came from the DNA. The table shows approximately 24,000 clones, with about 88% occurring only once. These data come from a study of blood T cell repertoires in COVID-19. About the research overall: COVID-19 samples from acute and convalescent phases originated in the United States, Italy and Spain. T cells, B-cell-depleted T cells, or PBMCs supplied cDNA or gDNA.

Input material: peripheral blood. The receptor was isolated from a man aged 65 to 79 with COVID-19, enrolled during active disease.

The DNA for the CDR3 is TGCGCCAGCAGCCAACTTGGGAGGGGTTCGGATGGCTACACCTTC. This translates into CASSQLGRGSDGYTF. The V and J genes are TRBV4-1 and TRBJ1-2; TRBD1 might be the D (5 bases). This CDR3 spans 15 amino acids. V lost 2 bases and J 6 bases, leaving 16 bases between the germline ends. Germline V gene sequence: CDR1 MGHRA, CDR2 YSYEKL.